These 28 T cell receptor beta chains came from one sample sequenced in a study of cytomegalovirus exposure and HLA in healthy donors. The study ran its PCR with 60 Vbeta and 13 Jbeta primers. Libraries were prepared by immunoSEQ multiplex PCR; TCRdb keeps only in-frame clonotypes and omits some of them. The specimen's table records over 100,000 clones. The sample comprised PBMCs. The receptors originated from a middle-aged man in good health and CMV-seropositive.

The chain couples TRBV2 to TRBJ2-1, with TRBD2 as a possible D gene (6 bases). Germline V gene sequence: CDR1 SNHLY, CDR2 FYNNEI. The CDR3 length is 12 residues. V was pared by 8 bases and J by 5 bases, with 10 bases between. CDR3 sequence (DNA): TGTGCCAGCCGGGAGATCGACAATGAGCAGTTCTTC. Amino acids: CASREIDNEQFF.

The CDR3 sequence: CASSQTSGSSYEQYF. Written as DNA, the CDR3 is TGCGCCAGCAGCCAAACTAGCGGGAGCTCCTACGAGCAGTACTTC. This chain joins TRBV4-1 and TRBJ2-7; TRBD2 matches at 11 bases. V trimming: 2 bases; J trimming: 0 bases; junction bases outside the gene matches: 0. The CDR3 has 15 amino acids. The germline CDR1 and CDR2 sequences are MGHRA and YSYEKL.

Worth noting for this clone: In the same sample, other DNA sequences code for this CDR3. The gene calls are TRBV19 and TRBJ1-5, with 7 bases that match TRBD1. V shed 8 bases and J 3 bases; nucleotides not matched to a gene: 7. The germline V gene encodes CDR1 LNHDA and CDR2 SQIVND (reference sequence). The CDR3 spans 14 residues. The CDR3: CASSRDSLNQPQHF. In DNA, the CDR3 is TGTGCCAGTTCCCGGGACAGCCTCAATCAGCCCCAGCATTTT.

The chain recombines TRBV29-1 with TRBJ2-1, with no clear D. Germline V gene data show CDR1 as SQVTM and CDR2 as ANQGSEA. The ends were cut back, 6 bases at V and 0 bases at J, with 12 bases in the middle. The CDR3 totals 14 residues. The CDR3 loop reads CSVPPVSSYNEQFF. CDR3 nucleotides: TGCAGCGTCCCTCCGGTGAGCTCCTACAATGAGCAGTTCTTC.

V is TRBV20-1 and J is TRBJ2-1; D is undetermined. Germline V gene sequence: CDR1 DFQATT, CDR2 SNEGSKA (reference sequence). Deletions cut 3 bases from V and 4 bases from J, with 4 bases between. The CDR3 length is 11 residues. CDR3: CSASNYNEQFF. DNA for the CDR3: TGCAGTGCTAGTAATTACAATGAGCAGTTCTTC.

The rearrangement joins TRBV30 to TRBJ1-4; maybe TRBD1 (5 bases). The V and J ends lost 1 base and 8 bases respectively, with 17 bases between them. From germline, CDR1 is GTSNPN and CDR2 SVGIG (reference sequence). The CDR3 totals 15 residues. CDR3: CAWSAGWQGGEKLFF. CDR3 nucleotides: TGTGCCTGGAGTGCAGGGTGGCAGGGAGGGGAAAAACTGTTTTTT.

DNA for the CDR3: TGTGCCAGCAGGATCAGGGGGCTAGACGAGCAGTACTTC. Protein: CASRIRGLDEQYF. The J gene is TRBJ2-7, the V gene TRBV28; the match to TRBD1 covers 8 bases. Germline-derived CDR1 and CDR2 are MDHEN and SYDVKM. V was clipped by 6 bases and J by 5 bases; unmatched bases: 6. This CDR3 is built from 13 residues.

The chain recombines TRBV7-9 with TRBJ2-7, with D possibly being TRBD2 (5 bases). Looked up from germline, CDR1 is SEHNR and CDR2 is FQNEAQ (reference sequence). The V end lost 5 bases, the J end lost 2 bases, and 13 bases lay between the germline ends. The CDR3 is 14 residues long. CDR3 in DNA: TGTGCCAGCAGCCCGGGGTCCCATCCCTACGAGCAGTACTTC. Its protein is CASSPGSHPYEQYF.

CDR3 sequence reads: CASSHFQNEQFF. CDR3 DNA: TGCGCCAGCAGCCATTTCCAAAATGAGCAGTTCTTC. The chain joins TRBV4-1 to TRBJ2-1, with D hard to call. Germline V gene data show CDR1 as MGHRA and CDR2 as YSYEKL. The V gene lost 3 bases and the J gene lost 7 bases, with 7 bases spanning the gap. CDR3 length equals 12 residues.

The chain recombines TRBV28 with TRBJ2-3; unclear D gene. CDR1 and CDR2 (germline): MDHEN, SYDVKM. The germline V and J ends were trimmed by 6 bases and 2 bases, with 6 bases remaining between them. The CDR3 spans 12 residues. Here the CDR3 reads CASRLATDTQYF. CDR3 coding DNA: TGTGCCAGCAGGCTGGCCACAGATACGCAGTATTTT.

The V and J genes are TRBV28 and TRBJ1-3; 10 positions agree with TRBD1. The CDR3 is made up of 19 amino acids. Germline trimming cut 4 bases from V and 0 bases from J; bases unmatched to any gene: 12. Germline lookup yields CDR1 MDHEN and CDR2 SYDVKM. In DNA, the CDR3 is TGTGCCAGCAGTTCCAGTCCCGGGACAGGGGCCGGCTCTGGAAACACCATATATTTT. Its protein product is CASSSSPGTGAGSGNTIYF.

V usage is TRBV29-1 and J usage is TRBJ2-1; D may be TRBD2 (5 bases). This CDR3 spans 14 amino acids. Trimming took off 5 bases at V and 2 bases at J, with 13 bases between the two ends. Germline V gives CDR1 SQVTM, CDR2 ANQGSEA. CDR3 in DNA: TGCAGCGTTAACGAGGAGCGGACCTACAATGAGCAGTTCTTC. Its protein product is CSVNEERTYNEQFF.

The CDR3 sequence is CASSLARSGREELFF. In DNA, the CDR3 is TGTGCCAGCAGCTTAGCGCGGTCCGGCCGTGAGGAGCTGTTTTTT. The V and J genes are TRBV7-9 and TRBJ2-2; D gene ambiguous. CDR3 length: 15 residues. Germline-derived CDR1 and CDR2 are SEHNR and FQNEAQ (reference sequence). V dropped 0 bases and J dropped 10 bases, with 15 bases sitting between them.

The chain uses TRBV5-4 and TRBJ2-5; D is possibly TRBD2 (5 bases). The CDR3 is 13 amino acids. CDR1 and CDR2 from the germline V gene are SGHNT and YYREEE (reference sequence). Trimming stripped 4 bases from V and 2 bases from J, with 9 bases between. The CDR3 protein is CASSRESQETQYF. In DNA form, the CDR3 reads TGTGCCAGCAGCCGGGAATCTCAAGAGACCCAGTACTTC.

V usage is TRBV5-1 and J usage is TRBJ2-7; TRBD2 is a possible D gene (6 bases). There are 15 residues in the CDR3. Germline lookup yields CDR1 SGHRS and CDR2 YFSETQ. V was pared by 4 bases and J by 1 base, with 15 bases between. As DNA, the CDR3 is TGCGCCAGCAGCCGTTCTACCGGGACTTCCTACGAGCAGTACTTC. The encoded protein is CASSRSTGTSYEQYF.

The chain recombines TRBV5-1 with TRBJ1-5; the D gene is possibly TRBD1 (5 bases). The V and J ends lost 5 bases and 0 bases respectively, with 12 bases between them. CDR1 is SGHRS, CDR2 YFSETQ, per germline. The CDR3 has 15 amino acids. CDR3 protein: CASSITGDSNQPQHF. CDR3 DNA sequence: TGCGCCAGCAGTATTACGGGGGATAGCAATCAGCCCCAGCATTTT.

The CDR3 spells CASSPKASGAVGKLFF. CDR3 nucleotide sequence: TGTGCCAGCAGTCCAAAAGCGAGTGGGGCTGTAGGAAAACTGTTTTTT. The chain links TRBV28 to TRBJ1-4, with D perhaps TRBD1 (5 bases). In germline, CDR1 is MDHEN, CDR2 SYDVKM. Trimming shortened V by 5 bases and J by 10 bases, and 23 bases separated the two germline ends. The CDR3 contains 16 residues. The entire variable domain, with the rest obtained from reference TRBV28 and TRBJ1-4, is as follows: DVKVTQSSRYLVKRTGEKVFLECVQDMDHENMFWYRQDPGLGLRLIYFSYDVKMKEKGDIPEGYSVSREKKERFSLILESASTNQTSMYLCASSPKASGAVGKLFFGSGTQLSVL.

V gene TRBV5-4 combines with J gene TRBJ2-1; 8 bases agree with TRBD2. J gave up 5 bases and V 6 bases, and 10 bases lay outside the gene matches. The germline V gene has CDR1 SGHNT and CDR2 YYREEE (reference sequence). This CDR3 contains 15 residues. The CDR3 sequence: CASIAGTRGNNEQFF. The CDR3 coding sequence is TGTGCCAGCATAGCGGGGACAAGGGGGAACAATGAGCAGTTCTTC.

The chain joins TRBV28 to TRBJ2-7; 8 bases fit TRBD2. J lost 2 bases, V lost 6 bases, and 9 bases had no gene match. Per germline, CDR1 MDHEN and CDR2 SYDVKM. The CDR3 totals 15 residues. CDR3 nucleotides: TGTGCCAGCAGCCCCCCTCCGGGGGGGCCCTACGAGCAGTACTTC. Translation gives CASSPPPGGPYEQYF.

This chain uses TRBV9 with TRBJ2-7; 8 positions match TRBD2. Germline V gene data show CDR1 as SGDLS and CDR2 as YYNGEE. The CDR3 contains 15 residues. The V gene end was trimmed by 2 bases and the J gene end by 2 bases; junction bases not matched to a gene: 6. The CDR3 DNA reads TGTGCCAGCAGCGTTGAAGCGGGAGTTACCTACGAGCAGTACTTC. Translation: CASSVEAGVTYEQYF.

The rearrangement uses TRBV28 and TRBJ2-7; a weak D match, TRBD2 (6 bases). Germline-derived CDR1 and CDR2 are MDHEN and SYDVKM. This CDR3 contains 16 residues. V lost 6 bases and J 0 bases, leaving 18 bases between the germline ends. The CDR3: CASSRGLALSSYEQYF. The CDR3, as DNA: TGTGCCAGCAGCCGAGGGCTAGCGCTGAGCTCCTACGAGCAGTACTTC. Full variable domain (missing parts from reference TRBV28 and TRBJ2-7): DVKVTQSSRYLVKRTGEKVFLECVQDMDHENMFWYRQDPGLGLRLIYFSYDVKMKEKGDIPEGYSVSREKKERFSLILESASTNQTSMYLCASSRGLALSSYEQYFGPGTRLTVT.

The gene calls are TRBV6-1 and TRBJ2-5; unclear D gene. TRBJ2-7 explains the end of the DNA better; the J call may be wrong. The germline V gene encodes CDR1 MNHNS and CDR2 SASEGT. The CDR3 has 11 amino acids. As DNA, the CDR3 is TGTGCCAGCAGTGTTTCAGGCGAGCAGTACTTC. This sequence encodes CASSVSGEQYF.

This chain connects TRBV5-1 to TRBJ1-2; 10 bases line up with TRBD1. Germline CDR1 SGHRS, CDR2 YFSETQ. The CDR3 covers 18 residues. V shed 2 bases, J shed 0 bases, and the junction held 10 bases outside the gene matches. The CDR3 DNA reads TGCGCCAGCAGCTTACGAATGACAGGGGGCTTGACTAACTATGGCTACACCTTC. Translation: CASSLRMTGGLTNYGYTF.

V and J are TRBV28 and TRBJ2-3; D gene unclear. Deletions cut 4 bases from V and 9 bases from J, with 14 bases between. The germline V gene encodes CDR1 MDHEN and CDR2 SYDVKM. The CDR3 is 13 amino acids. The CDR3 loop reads CASSSEQFRTQYF. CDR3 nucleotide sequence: TGTGCCAGCAGTTCAGAACAGTTTCGCACGCAGTATTTT.

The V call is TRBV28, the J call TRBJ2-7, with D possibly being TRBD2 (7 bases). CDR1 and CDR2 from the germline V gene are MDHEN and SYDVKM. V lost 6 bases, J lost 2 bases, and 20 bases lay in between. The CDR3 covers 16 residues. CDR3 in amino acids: CASRSPEAGATYEQYF. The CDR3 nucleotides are TGTGCCAGCAGGTCTCCCGAGGCGGGGGCCACCTACGAGCAGTACTTC.

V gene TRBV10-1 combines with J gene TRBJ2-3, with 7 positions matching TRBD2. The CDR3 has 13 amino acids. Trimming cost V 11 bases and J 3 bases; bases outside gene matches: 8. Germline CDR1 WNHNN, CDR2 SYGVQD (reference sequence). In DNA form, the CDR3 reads TGCGCCTCCGCCCAGGGAGGGACAGATACGCAGTATTTT. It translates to CASAQGGTDTQYF.

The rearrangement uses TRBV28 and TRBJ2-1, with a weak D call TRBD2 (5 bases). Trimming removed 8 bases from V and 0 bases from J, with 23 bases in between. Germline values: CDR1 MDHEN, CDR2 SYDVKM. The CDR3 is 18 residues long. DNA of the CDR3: TGTGCCAGCTCCTCTTACCCGTTCGGGAATAGCTCCTACAATGAGCAGTTCTTC. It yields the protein CASSSYPFGNSSYNEQFF.

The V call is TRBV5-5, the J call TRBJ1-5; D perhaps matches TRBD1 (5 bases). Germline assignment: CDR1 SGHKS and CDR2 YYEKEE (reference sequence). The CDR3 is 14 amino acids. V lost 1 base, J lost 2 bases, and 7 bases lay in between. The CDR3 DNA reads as TGTGCCAGCAGCTTGCAACAGGGCAATCAGCCCCAGCATTTT. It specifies CASSLQQGNQPQHF. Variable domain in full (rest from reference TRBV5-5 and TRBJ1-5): DAGVTQSPTHLIKTRGQQVTLRCSPISGHKSVSWYQQVLGQGPQFIFQYYEKEERGRGNFPDRFSARQFPNYSSELNVNALLLGDSALYLCASSLQQGNQPQHFGDGTRLSIL.